These 21 T cell receptor beta chains originate from one sample sequenced in a study of blood T cells in healthy people across ages. A J-beta primer mix and a sample-barcoded 5' primer were used in a second PCR of about 7 to 12 cycles. MiXCR, run by TCRdb on the 5' RACE reads, gives a single entry per CDR3 protein. This table holds 650,000 to 900,000 distinct CDR3 sequences, 60% to 80% found once. The specimen was blood. The receptors come from a man in his thirties or forties in good health.

V gene TRBV6-6 combines with J gene TRBJ2-5; D unresolved. The germline CDR1 and CDR2 sequences are MNHNY and SVGAGI (reference sequence). V was trimmed by 2 bases and J by 1 base, leaving 17 bases between them. There are 17 residues in the CDR3. For the CDR3, the DNA is TGTGCCAGCAGTTACGGACCGGCGTCGGCCCTCCAAGAGACCCAGTACTTC. Its translation is CASSYGPASALQETQYF.

This clonotype was counted only a few times. V usage is TRBV12-3 or TRBV12-4 and J usage is TRBJ2-3; 8 bases match TRBD2. The CDR3 contains 16 residues. V shed 1 base and J 5 bases; nucleotides not matched to a gene: 8. CDR3 in amino acids: CASSLGLREVLDTQYF. Here the CDR3 DNA reads TGTGCCAGCAGTTTAGGATTGCGGGAGGTCTTAGATACGCAGTATTTT.

The V call is TRBV15, the J call TRBJ2-3; no clear D gene. Germline CDR1 is LNHNV and CDR2 is YYDKDF (reference sequence). The V end was cut by 3 bases, the J end by 0 bases, with 19 bases between. This CDR3 contains 18 residues. This chain's CDR3 is CATSSPPRAGLSTDTQYF. In DNA form, the CDR3 reads TGTGCCACCAGCAGTCCCCCAAGGGCCGGTCTTAGCACAGATACGCAGTATTTT.

The chain is built from TRBV20-1 and TRBJ1-5, with D perhaps matching TRBD1 (6 bases). The CDR3 totals 15 residues. Trimming removed 0 bases from V and 6 bases from J, with 15 bases in between. The germline gives CDR1 DFQATT, CDR2 SNEGSKA (reference sequence). The CDR3: CSARELTGWRQPQHF. CDR3 nucleotides: TGCAGTGCTAGAGAGCTAACAGGGTGGCGTCAGCCCCAGCATTTT.

The gene calls are TRBV7-2 and TRBJ2-5; no reliable D call. Trimming left V 5 bases short and J 5 bases short, with 15 bases between. The CDR3 is made up of 14 amino acids. Germline V gene data show CDR1 as SGHTA and CDR2 as FQGNSA. The CDR3 loop is CASSRDYFPETQYF. CDR3 DNA sequence: TGTGCCAGCAGCCGAGATTACTTCCCGGAGACCCAGTACTTC.

The chain has TRBV4-2 and TRBJ2-1, with 8 bases aligning to TRBD2. The J segment lost 4 bases and the V segment lost 9 bases, leaving 29 bases of the junction unmatched. This CDR3 region has 21 residues. Germline CDR1 LGHNA, CDR2 YNFKEQ. The CDR3 here is CASRQLGGGSGPSGLYNEQFF. In DNA form, the CDR3 reads TGTGCCAGTCGACAATTAGGGGGGGGATCGGGCCCTAGCGGGCTATACAATGAGCAGTTCTTC.

The chain links TRBV6-2 or TRBV6-3 to TRBJ2-1; the D call may be TRBD1 or TRBD2 (7 bases each). The length of the CDR3 is 14 residues. The germline V gene has CDR1 MNHEY and CDR2 SVGEGT. The V end was cut by 4 bases, the J end by 7 bases, with 14 bases between. CDR3 sequence reads: CASSSDREGNEQFF. DNA for the CDR3: TGTGCCAGCAGTTCAGACAGGGAGGGTAATGAGCAGTTCTTC.

The chain combines TRBV4-3 with TRBJ2-1; 7 bases line up with TRBD2. The CDR3 is 17 amino acids. The trim removed 0 bases at V and 0 bases at J, leaving 5 bases unmatched. Germline loops: CDR1 LGHNA, CDR2 YSLEER. This chain's CDR3 is CASSQDPSGDSYNEQFF. CDR3 bases: TGCGCCAGCAGCCAAGATCCTAGCGGCGACTCCTACAATGAGCAGTTCTTC.

The chain joins TRBV9 to TRBJ2-5, with D maybe TRBD1 (6 bases). V lost 2 bases to trimming and J lost 5 bases, with 10 bases between them. There are 13 residues in the CDR3. The V gene's germline CDR1 is SGDLS and CDR2 YYNGEE. The CDR3 sequence: CASSVNGGETQYF. The CDR3 DNA sequence: TGTGCCAGCAGCGTCAATGGGGGCGAGACCCAGTACTTC.

This chain uses TRBV12-3 or TRBV12-4 with TRBJ2-5, with 9 positions matching TRBD1. Trimming cost V 5 bases and J 3 bases; bases outside gene matches: 7. The CDR3 covers 15 residues. The CDR3 protein is CASSPPDRGKETQYF. DNA for the CDR3: TGTGCCAGCAGTCCACCGGACAGGGGTAAAGAGACCCAGTACTTC.

This chain uses TRBV6-5 with TRBJ2-5, with a tentative D call TRBD1 (6 bases). Germline V gene lookup returns CDR1 MNHEY and CDR2 SVGAGI. Trimming removed 5 bases from V and 2 bases from J, with 12 bases in between. The CDR3 loop spans 14 amino acids. The CDR3 spells CASSRDTIQETQYF. The CDR3, as DNA: TGTGCCAGCAGTAGGGACACTATTCAAGAGACCCAGTACTTC.

The chain couples TRBV4-2 to TRBJ2-5; 10 bases line up with TRBD2. CDR1 is LGHNA and CDR2 is YNFKEQ in the germline V gene. CDR3 size: 17 residues. After removal of 4 bases from V and 5 bases from J, the junction contained 13 bases not matched to a gene. In nucleotides, the CDR3 is TGTGCCAGCAGCCGAGGACTAGCGGAAAGTATCTTGGAGACCCAGTACTTC. Its translation is CASSRGLAESILETQYF.

The chain is built from TRBV11-2 and TRBJ2-5; D unresolved. Germline V gives CDR1 SGHAT, CDR2 FQNNGV. V was clipped by 5 bases and J by 5 bases, with 15 bases between them. CDR3 length: 14 residues. The CDR3 bases are TGTGCCAGCAGCCCCCATGCTTTAGGCGAGACCCAGTACTTC. This gives the protein CASSPHALGETQYF.

V is TRBV7-2 and J is TRBJ2-7, with D possibly matching TRBD1 (6 bases). V lost 6 bases and J 4 bases, leaving 19 bases between the germline ends. CDR1 and CDR2 (germline): SGHTA, FQGNSA. The CDR3 length is 15 residues. For the CDR3, the DNA is TGTGCCAGCAGTACAGCAGGGGTCTCGATATACGAGCAGTACTTC. Protein product: CASSTAGVSIYEQYF.

This chain links TRBV6-2 or TRBV6-3 with TRBJ1-6; D gene unclear. Germline CDR1 is MNHEY and CDR2 is SVGEGT. The germline V and J ends were trimmed by 2 bases and 11 bases, with 16 bases remaining between them. The CDR3 is made up of 15 amino acids. The CDR3: CASSYRPGSRPPLHF. The CDR3 DNA follows: TGTGCCAGCAGTTACCGCCCAGGCTCGAGGCCACCCCTCCACTTT.

V is TRBV6-6 and J is TRBJ2-4; D may correspond to TRBD1 or TRBD2 (7 bases each). The CDR3 consists of 14 residues. The germline CDR1 and CDR2 sequences are MNHNY and SVGAGI (reference sequence). Trimming took off 6 bases at V and 8 bases at J, with 17 bases between the two ends. CDR3 loop: CASRSVTGRDIQYF. The CDR3 DNA follows: TGTGCCAGCAGATCTGTGACAGGGAGGGACATTCAGTACTTC.

The rearrangement links TRBV7-4 to TRBJ2-5; 9 bases are a match to TRBD1. The CDR3 is 16 residues long. Per the germline V gene, CDR1 is SGHVT and CDR2 is SQSDAQ. Trimming took 2 bases from V and 11 from J; bases not matched to a gene: 15. The CDR3 spells CASSLTRQGVLKEQYF. DNA of the CDR3: TGTGCCAGCAGCTTAACCCGACAGGGGGTATTGAAAGAGCAGTACTTC.

This clonotype was counted only a few times. The chain joins TRBV10-2 to TRBJ1-5; possibly TRBD1 for D (5 bases). The CDR3 is 14 amino acids. CDR1 and CDR2 (germline): WSHSY, SAAADI. V was clipped by 0 bases and J by 4 bases, with 7 bases between them. CDR3 in amino acids: CASSESGRNQPQHF. The CDR3 nucleotides read TGCGCCAGCAGTGAGTCGGGGCGAAATCAGCCCCAGCATTTT.

This clonotype was counted a few times. The chain joins TRBV7-2 to TRBJ2-4; D tentatively reads TRBD1 or TRBD2 (5 bases each). The J call may be wrong; the DNA end is better matched by TRBJ2-7. Per the germline V gene, CDR1 is SGHTA and CDR2 is FQGNSA. This CDR3 comprises 15 residues. As DNA, the CDR3 is TGTGCCAGCAGCTTAGTCGGGACGGGAAACTACGAGCAGTACTTC. This encodes CASSLVGTGNYEQYF.

This sequence joins TRBV3-1 and TRBJ2-5; tentative D call: TRBD2 (5 bases). Germline values: CDR1 LGHDT, CDR2 YNNKEL (reference sequence). Trimming left V 4 bases short and J 1 base short, with 19 bases between. The CDR3 is made up of 17 amino acids. The DNA for the CDR3 is TGTGCCAGCAGCCTCCGGGTAGCGTCGTTCTTCCAAGAGACCCAGTACTTC. Translation gives CASSLRVASFFQETQYF.

V is TRBV7-2 and J is TRBJ1-4, with TRBD1 as a possible D gene (5 bases). The V and J ends lost 5 bases and 14 bases respectively, with 15 bases between them. Looked up from germline, CDR1 is SGHTA and CDR2 is FQGNSA. This CDR3 spans 12 amino acids. CDR3 bases: TGTGCCAGCAGCCACGGGCGGGGGGGGCTGTTTTTT. Translated, it gives CASSHGRGGLFF.